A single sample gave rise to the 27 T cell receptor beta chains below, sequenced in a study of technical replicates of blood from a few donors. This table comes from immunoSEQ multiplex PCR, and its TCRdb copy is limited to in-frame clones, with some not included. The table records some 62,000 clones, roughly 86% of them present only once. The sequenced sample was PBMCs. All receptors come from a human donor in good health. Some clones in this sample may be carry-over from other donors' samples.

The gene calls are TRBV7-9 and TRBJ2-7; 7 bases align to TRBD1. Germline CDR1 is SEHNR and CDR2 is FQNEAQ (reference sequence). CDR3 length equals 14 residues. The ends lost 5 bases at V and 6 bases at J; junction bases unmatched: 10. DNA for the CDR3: TGTGCCAGCAGCCTGACGGACAGGCGGAGCGAGCAGTACTTC. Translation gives CASSLTDRRSEQYF.

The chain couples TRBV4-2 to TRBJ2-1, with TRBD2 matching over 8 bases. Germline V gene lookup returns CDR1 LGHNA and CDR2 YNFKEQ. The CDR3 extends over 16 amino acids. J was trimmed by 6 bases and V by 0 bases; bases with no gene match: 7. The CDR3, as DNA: TGTGCCAGCAGCCAAGACACCCCAGCGGGAGCCAATGAGCAGTTCTTC. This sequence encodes CASSQDTPAGANEQFF.

The CDR3 spells CAWIRGNGYTF. The CDR3 coding sequence is TGTGCCTGGATTAGGGGGAATGGCTACACCTTC. The V gene is TRBV30, the J gene TRBJ1-2; D might be TRBD1 (6 bases). Germline values: CDR1 GTSNPN, CDR2 SVGIG (reference sequence). V lost 4 bases and J 6 bases, leaving 9 bases between the germline ends. This CDR3 has 11 residues.

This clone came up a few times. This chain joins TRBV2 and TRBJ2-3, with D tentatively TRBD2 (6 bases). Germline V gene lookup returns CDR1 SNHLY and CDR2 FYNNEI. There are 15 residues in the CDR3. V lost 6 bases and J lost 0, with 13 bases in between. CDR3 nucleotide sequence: TGTGCCAGCAGGAGGGGCGGGGTTAGCACAGATACGCAGTATTTT. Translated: CASRRGGVSTDTQYF.

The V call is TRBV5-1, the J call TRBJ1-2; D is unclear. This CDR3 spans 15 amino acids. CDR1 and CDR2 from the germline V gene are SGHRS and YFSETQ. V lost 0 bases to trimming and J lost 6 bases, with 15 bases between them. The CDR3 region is CASSLVSEPGDGYTF. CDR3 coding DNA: TGCGCCAGCAGCTTGGTGTCAGAGCCCGGAGATGGCTACACCTTC.

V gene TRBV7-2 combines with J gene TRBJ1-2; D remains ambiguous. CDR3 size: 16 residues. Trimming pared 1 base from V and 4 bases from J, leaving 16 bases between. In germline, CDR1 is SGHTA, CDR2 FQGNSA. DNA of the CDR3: TGTGCCAGCAGCTTAGACTTCGTCCAGAGAGGCTATGGCTACACCTTC. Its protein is CASSLDFVQRGYGYTF.

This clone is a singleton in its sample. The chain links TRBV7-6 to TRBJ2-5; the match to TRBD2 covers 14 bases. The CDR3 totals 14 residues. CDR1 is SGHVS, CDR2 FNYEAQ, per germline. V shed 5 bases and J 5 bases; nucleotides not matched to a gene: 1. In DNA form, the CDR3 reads TGTGCCAGCAGCCGGACTAGCGGGAGGGAGACCCAGTACTTC. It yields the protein CASSRTSGRETQYF.

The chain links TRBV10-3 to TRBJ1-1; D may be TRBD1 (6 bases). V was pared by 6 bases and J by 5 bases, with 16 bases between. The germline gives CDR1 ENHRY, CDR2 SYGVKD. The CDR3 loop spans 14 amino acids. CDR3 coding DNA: TGTGCCATCAGCGGGGGGGCCTACGGGACTGAAGCTTTCTTT. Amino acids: CAISGGAYGTEAFF.

The CDR3 DNA reads TGCGCCAGCAGAGAGCGGCCCGATAATTCACCCCTCCACTTT. It is translated as CASRERPDNSPLHF. V and J are TRBV5-1 and TRBJ1-6; no definite D call. Germline V gene data show CDR1 as SGHRS and CDR2 as YFSETQ. V lost 5 bases to trimming and J lost 5 bases, with 11 bases between them. The CDR3 is 14 residues long.

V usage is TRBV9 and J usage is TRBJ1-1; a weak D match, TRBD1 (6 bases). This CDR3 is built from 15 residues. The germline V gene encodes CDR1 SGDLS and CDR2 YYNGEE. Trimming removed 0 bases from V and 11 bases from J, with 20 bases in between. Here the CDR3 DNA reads TGTGCCAGCAGCGTAGAAACCGGTGGGGGGGCGCGGGCTTTCTTT. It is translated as CASSVETGGGARAFF.

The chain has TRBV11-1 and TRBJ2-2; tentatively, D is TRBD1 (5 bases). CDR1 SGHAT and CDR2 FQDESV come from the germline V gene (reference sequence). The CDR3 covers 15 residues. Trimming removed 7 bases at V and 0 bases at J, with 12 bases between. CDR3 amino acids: CASNKGLANTGELFF. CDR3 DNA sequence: TGTGCCAGCAATAAGGGGCTAGCGAACACCGGGGAGCTGTTTTTT.

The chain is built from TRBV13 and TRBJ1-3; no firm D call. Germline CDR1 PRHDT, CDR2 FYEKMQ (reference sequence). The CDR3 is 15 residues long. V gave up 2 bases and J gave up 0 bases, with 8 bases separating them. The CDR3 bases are TGTGCCAGCAGCTTACTGAGAACCTCTGGAAACACCATATATTTT. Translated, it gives CASSLLRTSGNTIYF.

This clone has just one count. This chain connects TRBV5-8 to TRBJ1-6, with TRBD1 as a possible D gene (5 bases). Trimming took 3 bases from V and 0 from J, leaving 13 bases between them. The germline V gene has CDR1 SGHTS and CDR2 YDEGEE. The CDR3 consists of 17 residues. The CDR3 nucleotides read TGTGCCAGCAGCTCATACGGGGGAAGCTCCTATAATTCACCCCTCCACTTT. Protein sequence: CASSSYGGSSYNSPLHF.

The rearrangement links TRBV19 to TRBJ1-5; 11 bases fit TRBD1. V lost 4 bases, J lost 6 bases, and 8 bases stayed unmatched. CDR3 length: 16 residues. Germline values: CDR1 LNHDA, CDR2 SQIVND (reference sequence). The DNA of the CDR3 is TGTGCCAGTAGTACCCCGGACAGGGGGCGAAGTCAGCCCCAGCATTTT. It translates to CASSTPDRGRSQPQHF.

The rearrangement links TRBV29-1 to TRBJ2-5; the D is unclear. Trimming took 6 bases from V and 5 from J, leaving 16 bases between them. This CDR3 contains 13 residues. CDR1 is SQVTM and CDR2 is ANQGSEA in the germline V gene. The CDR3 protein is CSVRTSPGETQYF. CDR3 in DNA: TGCAGCGTCCGAACCTCGCCCGGGGAGACCCAGTACTTC.

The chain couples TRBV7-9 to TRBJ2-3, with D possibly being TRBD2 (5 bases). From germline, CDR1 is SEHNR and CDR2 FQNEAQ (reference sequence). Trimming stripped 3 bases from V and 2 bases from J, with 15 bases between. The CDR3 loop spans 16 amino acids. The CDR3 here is CASSFLSEADTDTQYF. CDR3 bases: TGTGCCAGCAGCTTTCTATCGGAGGCGGACACAGATACGCAGTATTTT.

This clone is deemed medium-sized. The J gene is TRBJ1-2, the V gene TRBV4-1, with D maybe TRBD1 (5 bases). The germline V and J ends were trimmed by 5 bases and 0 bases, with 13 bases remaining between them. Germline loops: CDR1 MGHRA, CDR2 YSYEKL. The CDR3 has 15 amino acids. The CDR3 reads CASSWKGDTNYGYTF. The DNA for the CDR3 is TGCGCCAGCAGCTGGAAAGGGGATACTAACTATGGCTACACCTTC.

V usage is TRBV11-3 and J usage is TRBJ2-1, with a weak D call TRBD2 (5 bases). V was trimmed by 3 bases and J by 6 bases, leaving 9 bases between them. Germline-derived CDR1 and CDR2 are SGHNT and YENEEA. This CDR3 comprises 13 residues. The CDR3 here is CASSFFRGNEQFF. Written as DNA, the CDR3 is TGTGCCAGCAGCTTTTTCCGGGGCAATGAGCAGTTCTTC.

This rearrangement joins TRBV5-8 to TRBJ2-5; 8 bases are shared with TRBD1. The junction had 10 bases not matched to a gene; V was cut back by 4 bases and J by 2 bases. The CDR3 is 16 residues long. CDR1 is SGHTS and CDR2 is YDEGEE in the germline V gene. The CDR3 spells CASSMGQEKPQETQYF. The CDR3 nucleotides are TGTGCCAGCAGCATGGGACAGGAAAAACCACAAGAGACCCAGTACTTC.

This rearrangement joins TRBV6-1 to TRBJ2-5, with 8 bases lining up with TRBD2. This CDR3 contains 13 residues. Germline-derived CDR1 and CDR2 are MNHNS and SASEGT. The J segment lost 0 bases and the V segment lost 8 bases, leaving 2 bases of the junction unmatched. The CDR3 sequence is CASRGGNQETQYF. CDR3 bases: TGTGCCAGCCGGGGGGGCAACCAAGAGACCCAGTACTTC.

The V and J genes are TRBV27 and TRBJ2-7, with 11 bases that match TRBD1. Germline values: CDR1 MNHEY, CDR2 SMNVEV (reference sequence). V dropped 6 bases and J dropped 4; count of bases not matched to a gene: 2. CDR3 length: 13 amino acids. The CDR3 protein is CASRGQGAYEQYF. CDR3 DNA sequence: TGTGCCAGCAGAGGACAGGGGGCGTACGAGCAGTACTTC.

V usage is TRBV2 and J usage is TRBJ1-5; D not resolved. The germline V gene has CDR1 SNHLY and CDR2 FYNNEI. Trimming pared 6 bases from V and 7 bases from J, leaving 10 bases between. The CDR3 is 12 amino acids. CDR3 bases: TGTGCCAGCAGCTTCGGGAGACAGCCCCAGCATTTT. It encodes CASSFGRQPQHF.

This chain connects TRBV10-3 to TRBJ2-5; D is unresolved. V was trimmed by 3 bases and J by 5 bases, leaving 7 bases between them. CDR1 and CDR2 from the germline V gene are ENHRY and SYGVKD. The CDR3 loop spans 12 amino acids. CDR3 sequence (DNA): TGTGCCATCAGTGAAGGAGTGGAGACCCAGTACTTC. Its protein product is CAISEGVETQYF.

Written as DNA, the CDR3 is TGCGCCAGCAGCTTAAGCGGTCAATTAGATACGCAGTATTTT. Residues: CASSLSGQLDTQYF. The rearrangement joins TRBV5-1 to TRBJ2-3, with D perhaps matching TRBD2 (5 bases). The germline CDR1 and CDR2 sequences are SGHRS and YFSETQ. Trimming took 2 bases from V and 5 from J, leaving 12 bases between them. CDR3 size: 14 residues.

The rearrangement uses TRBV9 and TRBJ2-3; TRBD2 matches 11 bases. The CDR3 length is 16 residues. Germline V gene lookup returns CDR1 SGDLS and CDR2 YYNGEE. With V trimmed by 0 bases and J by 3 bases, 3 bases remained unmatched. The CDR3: CASSVAPSGRTDTQYF. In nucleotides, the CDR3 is TGTGCCAGCAGCGTAGCCCCTAGCGGGAGGACAGATACGCAGTATTTT.

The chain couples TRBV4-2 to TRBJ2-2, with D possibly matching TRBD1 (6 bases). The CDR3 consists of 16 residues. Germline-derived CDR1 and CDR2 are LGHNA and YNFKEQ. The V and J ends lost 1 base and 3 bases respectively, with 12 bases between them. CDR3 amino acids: CASSQAVGGDTGELFF. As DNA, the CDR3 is TGTGCCAGCAGCCAAGCGGTAGGGGGTGACACCGGGGAGCTGTTTTTT.

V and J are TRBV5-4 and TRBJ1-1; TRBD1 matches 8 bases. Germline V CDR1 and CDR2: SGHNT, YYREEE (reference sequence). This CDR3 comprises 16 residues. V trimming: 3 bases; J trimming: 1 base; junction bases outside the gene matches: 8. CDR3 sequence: CASSSRSGTGNTEAFF. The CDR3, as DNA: TGTGCCAGCAGCTCCCGGTCCGGGACAGGGAACACTGAAGCTTTCTTT.